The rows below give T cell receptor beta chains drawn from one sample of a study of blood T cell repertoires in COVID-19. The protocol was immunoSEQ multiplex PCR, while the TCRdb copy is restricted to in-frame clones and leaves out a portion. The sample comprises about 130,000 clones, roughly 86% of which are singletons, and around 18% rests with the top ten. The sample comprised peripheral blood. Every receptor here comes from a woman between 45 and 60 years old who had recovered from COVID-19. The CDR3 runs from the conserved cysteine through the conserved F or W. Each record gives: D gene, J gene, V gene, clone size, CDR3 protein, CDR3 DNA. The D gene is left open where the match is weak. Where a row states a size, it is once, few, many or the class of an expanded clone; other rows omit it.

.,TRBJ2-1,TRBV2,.,CASSPTSRRYNEQFF,TGTGCCAGCAGTCCGACTAGTAGAAGGTACAATGAGCAGTTCTTC
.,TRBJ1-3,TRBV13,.,CASSLGGLHTGNTIYF,TGTGCCAGCAGCTTAGGCGGACTCCACACTGGAAACACCATATATTTT
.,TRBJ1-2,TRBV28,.,CASSLEVPLNGYTF,TGTGCCAGCAGTTTGGAGGTCCCTTTGAATGGCTACACCTTC
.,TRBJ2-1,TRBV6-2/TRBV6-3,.,CASSYSKFVIGVPYNEQFF,TGTGCCAGCAGTTACTCGAAATTTGTCATCGGGGTCCCCTACAATGAGCAGTTCTTC
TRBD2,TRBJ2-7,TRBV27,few,CASAGRGRRAYEQYF,TGTGCCAGTGCTGGGCGGGGGAGAAGGGCCTACGAGCAGTACTTC
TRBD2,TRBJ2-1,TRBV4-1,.,CASSQTGGDYNEQFF,TGCGCCAGCAGCCAAACGGGAGGAGACTACAATGAGCAGTTCTTC
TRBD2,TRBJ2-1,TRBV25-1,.,CASSRGTSGGGRQFF,TGTGCCAGCAGTAGAGGGACTAGCGGAGGGGGACGGCAGTTCTTC
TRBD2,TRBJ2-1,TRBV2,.,CASSNKRGNSYNEQFF,TGTGCCAGCAGTAATAAGCGGGGGAACTCCTACAATGAGCAGTTCTTC
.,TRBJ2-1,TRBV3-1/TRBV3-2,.,CASSQAREQFF,TGTGCCAGCAGCCAAGCCAGGGAGCAGTTCTTC
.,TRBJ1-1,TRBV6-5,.,CASWSVTEAFF,TGTGCCAGCTGGTCAGTCACTGAAGCTTTCTTT
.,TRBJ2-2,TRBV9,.,CASSVFNTGELFF,TGTGCCAGCTCCGTTTTCAACACCGGGGAGCTGTTTTTT
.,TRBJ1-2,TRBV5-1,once,CASSLNRQNYGYTF,TGCGCCAGCAGCTTGAACAGGCAGAACTATGGCTACACCTTC
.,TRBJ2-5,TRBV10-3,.,CAISENSGDGEAPHYF,TGTGCCATCAGTGAGAACTCGGGGGACGGAGAAGCCCCCCATTACTTC
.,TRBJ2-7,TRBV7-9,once,CASSNGYEQYF,TGTGCCAGCAGTAACGGGTACGAGCAGTACTTC
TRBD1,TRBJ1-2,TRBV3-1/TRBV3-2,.,CASSRKGADYGYTF,TGTGCCAGCAGCCGGAAGGGGGCTGACTATGGCTACACCTTC
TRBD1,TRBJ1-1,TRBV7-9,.,CASSLGTGVGTEAFF,TGTGCCAGCAGCTTAGGGACAGGGGTAGGCACTGAAGCTTTCTTT
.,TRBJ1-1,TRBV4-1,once,CASSQKDTWNTEAFF,TGCGCCAGCAGCCAAAAGGACACCTGGAACACTGAAGCTTTCTTT
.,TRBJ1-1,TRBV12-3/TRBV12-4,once,CASRPGAGRAFF,TGTGCCAGCAGGCCAGGGGCAGGGCGAGCTTTCTTT
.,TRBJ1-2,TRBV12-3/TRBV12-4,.,CASSLVGEWGYTF,TGTGCCAGCAGTTTAGTCGGAGAATGGGGCTACACCTTC
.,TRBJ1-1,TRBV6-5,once,CASSYTRNTEAFF,TGTGCCAGCAGCTACACTCGGAACACTGAAGCTTTCTTT
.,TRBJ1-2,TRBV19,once,CASRPGNRYGYTF,TGTGCCAGTAGGCCAGGTAACCGTTATGGCTACACCTTC
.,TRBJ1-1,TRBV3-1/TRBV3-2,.,CASSQKRSGGTEAFF,TGTGCCAGCAGCCAAAAACGTTCCGGGGGCACTGAAGCTTTCTTT
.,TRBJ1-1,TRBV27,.,CASSLGRANTEAFF,TGTGCCAGCAGTTTAGGCAGGGCGAACACTGAAGCTTTCTTT
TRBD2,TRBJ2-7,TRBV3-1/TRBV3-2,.,CASSQPGGFYEQYF,TGTGCCAGCAGCCAGCCGGGGGGATTCTACGAGCAGTACTTC
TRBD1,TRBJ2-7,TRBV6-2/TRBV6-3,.,CASSSPGQGWYEQYF,TGTGCCAGCAGTTCACCGGGACAGGGATGGTACGAGCAGTACTTC